A selection of T cell receptor beta chains follows, all from one sample in a study of blood T cell repertoires in COVID-19. The method was immunoSEQ multiplex PCR; TCRdb's version includes in-frame clones alone and lacks a portion of them. The table shows fewer than 300,000 clones, with roughly 84% occurring only once. Sample: peripheral blood. These receptors were obtained from a human donor in a cohort sampled during active COVID-19. The conserved cysteine and the conserved F or W are not part of the CDR3 here. The D gene is left open where the match is weak. Size is omitted from some rows. Given values are once, few, many or a class for expanded clones.

D gene: -
J gene: TRBJ2-7
V gene: TRBV6-5
clone size: -
CDR3 protein: ASSSPGLPYEQY

D gene: TRBD1
J gene: TRBJ1-1
V gene: TRBV5-4
clone size: -
CDR3 protein: ASSLDRGHTEAF

D gene: TRBD1
J gene: TRBJ1-1
V gene: TRBV5-1
clone size: -
CDR3 protein: ASSAPGQGHTEAF

D gene: -
J gene: TRBJ2-3
V gene: TRBV19
clone size: -
CDR3 protein: ASSSRQGTDTQY

D gene: -
J gene: TRBJ2-3
V gene: TRBV7-2
clone size: once
CDR3 protein: ASSPTSFDTQY

D gene: -
J gene: TRBJ2-7
V gene: TRBV5-6
clone size: -
CDR3 protein: ASSPLEGYSYEQY

D gene: -
J gene: TRBJ1-4
V gene: TRBV5-1
clone size: once
CDR3 protein: ASTREGVANEKLF

D gene: TRBD2
J gene: TRBJ2-1
V gene: TRBV6-5
clone size: once
CDR3 protein: ASSYSRLAGGGEQF

D gene: TRBD2
J gene: TRBJ2-1
V gene: TRBV6-5
clone size: -
CDR3 protein: ASSYSGLVYNEQF

D gene: TRBD1
J gene: TRBJ1-1
V gene: TRBV5-1
clone size: -
CDR3 protein: ASSPRPTGGLEAF

D gene: TRBD1
J gene: TRBJ1-2
V gene: TRBV11-1
clone size: -
CDR3 protein: ASSVGQGFGYT

D gene: TRBD2
J gene: TRBJ2-7
V gene: TRBV9
clone size: -
CDR3 protein: ASVGRREGCDEQY

D gene: TRBD1
J gene: TRBJ1-1
V gene: TRBV19
clone size: once
CDR3 protein: ASSIVGQGGTEAF

D gene: TRBD2
J gene: TRBJ2-7
V gene: TRBV11-1
clone size: -
CDR3 protein: ASSSSGPQYEQY

D gene: TRBD1
J gene: TRBJ1-2
V gene: TRBV7-8
clone size: -
CDR3 protein: ASSPRDPRGPYGYT

D gene: TRBD1
J gene: TRBJ1-5
V gene: TRBV4-1
clone size: -
CDR3 protein: ASRRTGGNQPQH

D gene: -
J gene: TRBJ2-3
V gene: TRBV19
clone size: -
CDR3 protein: ASSSPGKYTDTQY

D gene: -
J gene: TRBJ2-5
V gene: TRBV3-1/TRBV3-2
clone size: once
CDR3 protein: ASSTYNQETQY

D gene: -
J gene: TRBJ2-2
V gene: TRBV27
clone size: few
CDR3 protein: ASSFGNTGELF

D gene: -
J gene: TRBJ2-1
V gene: TRBV9
clone size: -
CDR3 protein: ASSSQLKTRGNEQF

D gene: TRBD2
J gene: TRBJ2-1
V gene: TRBV4-3
clone size: -
CDR3 protein: ASSQVRGGGANYNEQF

D gene: -
J gene: TRBJ2-2
V gene: TRBV3-1/TRBV3-2
clone size: -
CDR3 protein: ASSPRIGGAPPAGELF

D gene: -
J gene: TRBJ1-1
V gene: TRBV28
clone size: -
CDR3 protein: ASRTPQNTEAF

D gene: TRBD1
J gene: TRBJ2-7
V gene: TRBV19
clone size: -
CDR3 protein: ASAGTGYGEQY

D gene: -
J gene: TRBJ2-3
V gene: TRBV5-1
clone size: once
CDR3 protein: ASSLQGITDTQY

D gene: TRBD2
J gene: TRBJ2-7
V gene: TRBV29-1
clone size: -
CDR3 protein: SGGTSGYEQY

D gene: -
J gene: TRBJ1-5
V gene: TRBV6-5
clone size: few
CDR3 protein: ASSRDQPQH

D gene: TRBD1
J gene: TRBJ2-2
V gene: TRBV18
clone size: -
CDR3 protein: ASSPITGTVNTGELF

D gene: TRBD2
J gene: TRBJ2-7
V gene: TRBV3-1/TRBV3-2
clone size: -
CDR3 protein: ASSQVSRGAMEQY

D gene: TRBD1
J gene: TRBJ2-7
V gene: TRBV5-1
clone size: -
CDR3 protein: ASSLRDRGTSEQY

D gene: TRBD1
J gene: TRBJ1-1
V gene: TRBV5-1
clone size: -
CDR3 protein: ASSLDRDTEAF

D gene: -
J gene: TRBJ2-3
V gene: TRBV5-5
clone size: -
CDR3 protein: ASSLRGISTDTQY

D gene: -
J gene: TRBJ1-5
V gene: TRBV10-3
clone size: -
CDR3 protein: AISSDSNQPQH

D gene: -
J gene: TRBJ1-1
V gene: TRBV2
clone size: -
CDR3 protein: ASTTVMNTEAF

D gene: -
J gene: TRBJ2-2
V gene: TRBV2
clone size: once
CDR3 protein: ASSVSAGELF

D gene: TRBD2
J gene: TRBJ2-7
V gene: TRBV4-1
clone size: -
CDR3 protein: ASSQDRGRTSGPGDYEQY